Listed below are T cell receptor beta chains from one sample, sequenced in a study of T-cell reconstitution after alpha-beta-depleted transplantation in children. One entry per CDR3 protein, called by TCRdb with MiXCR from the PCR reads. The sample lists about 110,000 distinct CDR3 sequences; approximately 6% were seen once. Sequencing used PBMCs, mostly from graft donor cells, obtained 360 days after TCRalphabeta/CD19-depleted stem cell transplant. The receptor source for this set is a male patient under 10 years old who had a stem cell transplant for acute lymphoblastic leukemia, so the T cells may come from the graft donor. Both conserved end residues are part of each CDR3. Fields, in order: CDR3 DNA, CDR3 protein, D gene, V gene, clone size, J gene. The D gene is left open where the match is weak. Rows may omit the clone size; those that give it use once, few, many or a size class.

CDR3nt: TGTGCCAGCACCCCGATCACGGGACGGACGTCCTACGAGCAGTACTTC
CDR3aa: CASTPITGRTSYEQYF
d_gene: .
v_gene: TRBV11-2
abundance: .
j_gene: TRBJ2-7

CDR3nt: TGCAGCGTTGAAGCTACGGGGGAAGCTTTCTTT
CDR3aa: CSVEATGEAFF
d_gene: .
v_gene: TRBV29-1
abundance: many
j_gene: TRBJ1-1

CDR3nt: TGCGCCAGCAGCTTGGCCGGGGACAGGGTCGAACCCCAGCATTTT
CDR3aa: CASSLAGDRVEPQHF
d_gene: TRBD1
v_gene: TRBV5-1
abundance: many
j_gene: TRBJ1-5

CDR3nt: TGCAGCGTGGTCTCGGCGGGAGGGCCCTCGGCCGGGGAGCTGTTTTTT
CDR3aa: CSVVSAGGPSAGELFF
d_gene: TRBD2
v_gene: TRBV29-1
abundance: few
j_gene: TRBJ2-2

CDR3nt: TGCAGTGCTAGGGTCCAGCGGGCCTACGAGCAGTACTTC
CDR3aa: CSARVQRAYEQYF
d_gene: .
v_gene: TRBV20-1
abundance: many
j_gene: TRBJ2-7

CDR3nt: TGTGCCAGCAGCCCATTGTCACCCTACTCCTACGAGCAGTACTTC
CDR3aa: CASSPLSPYSYEQYF
d_gene: .
v_gene: TRBV7-9
abundance: many
j_gene: TRBJ2-7

CDR3nt: TGTGCCATCAGAACGACAGACAGCTACGAGCAGTACTTC
CDR3aa: CAIRTTDSYEQYF
d_gene: .
v_gene: TRBV10-3
abundance: many
j_gene: TRBJ2-7

CDR3nt: TGTGCCACCAGTGATCGAGGACAGGTAGTTCAGCCCCAGCATTTT
CDR3aa: CATSDRGQVVQPQHF
d_gene: TRBD1
v_gene: TRBV24-1
abundance: few
j_gene: TRBJ1-5

CDR3nt: TGTGCCAGCAGCGTAGAGGGGGCAACAGATACGCAGTATTTT
CDR3aa: CASSVEGATDTQYF
d_gene: TRBD1
v_gene: TRBV9
abundance: many
j_gene: TRBJ2-3

CDR3nt: TGTGCCAGCAGCTCGACAGGGGACCGAGGCTACACCTTC
CDR3aa: CASSSTGDRGYTF
d_gene: TRBD1
v_gene: TRBV7-9
abundance: .
j_gene: TRBJ1-2

CDR3nt: TGTGCCAGCAGTTCAGGGAAATTGAGCGGGTTAAACATTCAGTACTTC
CDR3aa: CASSSGKLSGLNIQYF
d_gene: .
v_gene: TRBV27
abundance: .
j_gene: TRBJ2-4

CDR3nt: TGTGCCAGCAGCCAAGTCCCCCTCACGACCCAGTACTTC
CDR3aa: CASSQVPLTTQYF
d_gene: .
v_gene: TRBV14
abundance: many
j_gene: TRBJ2-5

CDR3nt: TGTGCCACCAGAGATGGGGCGGGCCATTCCTACGAGCAGTACTTC
CDR3aa: CATRDGAGHSYEQYF
d_gene: .
v_gene: TRBV15
abundance: .
j_gene: TRBJ2-7

CDR3nt: TGCGCCAGCAGCTTGCGGGGGATCTACGAGCAGTACTTC
CDR3aa: CASSLRGIYEQYF
d_gene: .
v_gene: TRBV5-1
abundance: many
j_gene: TRBJ2-7

CDR3nt: TGTGCCAGCAGCCAAGAACTCTATGGCTACACCTTC
CDR3aa: CASSQELYGYTF
d_gene: .
v_gene: TRBV3-1
abundance: few
j_gene: TRBJ1-2

CDR3nt: TGTGCCAGCAGCTACGGACTAGCGGGACCCACTTGGAACTTC
CDR3aa: CASSYGLAGPTWNF
d_gene: TRBD2
v_gene: TRBV7-2
abundance: many
j_gene: TRBJ2-1

CDR3nt: TGTGCCAGCAGTGGGACAGCTGACTACGAGCAGTACTTC
CDR3aa: CASSGTADYEQYF
d_gene: TRBD1
v_gene: TRBV27
abundance: .
j_gene: TRBJ2-7

CDR3nt: TGTGCCAGCAGCTCCCCGGGACTCCCTTACGAGCAGTACTTC
CDR3aa: CASSSPGLPYEQYF
d_gene: .
v_gene: TRBV7-9
abundance: many
j_gene: TRBJ2-7